The rows below give T cell receptor beta chains drawn from one sample of a study of early T cells in non-severe SARS-CoV-2 infection. In TCRdb, the 5' RACE reads were re-called with MiXCR into one record per CDR3 protein. The sample carries about 45,000 distinct CDR3 sequences, roughly 12% recorded once. The specimen was whole blood. All receptors derive from an adult who was a healthcare worker with PCR-confirmed SARS-CoV-2 infection or an uninfected control (not recorded which). Both conserved end residues are part of each CDR3. The order of the fields is clone size, D gene, V gene, J gene, CDR3 protein, CDR3 DNA. A D gene is named only where the DNA matches it firmly. Size tells how often a clone was seen (once, few, many) or the class of an expanded clone, and some rows leave it out.

size: many; D: NA; V: TRBV20-1; J: TRBJ2-5; CDR3: CSAIGGGETQYF; DNA: TGCAGTGCTATCGGGGGCGGGGAGACCCAGTACTTC
size: NA; D: NA; V: TRBV2; J: TRBJ2-7; CDR3: CASSVIRGPEQYF; DNA: TGTGCCAGCAGTGTAATTCGGGGACCTGAGCAGTACTTC
size: few; D: TRBD2; V: TRBV7-2; J: TRBJ2-3; CDR3: CASSSWTRRDTQYF; DNA: TGTGCCAGCAGCTCATGGACTAGGCGAGATACGCAGTATTTT
size: NA; D: NA; V: TRBV28; J: TRBJ1-5; CDR3: CASGQQAFVNQPQHF; DNA: TGTGCCAGCGGTCAACAGGCGTTCGTCAATCAGCCCCAGCATTTT
size: NA; D: NA; V: TRBV6-5; J: TRBJ2-7; CDR3: CASSYSGKVHEQYF; DNA: TGTGCCAGCAGTTACTCCGGGAAAGTTCACGAGCAGTACTTC
size: many; D: TRBD1; V: TRBV12-3/TRBV12-4; J: TRBJ2-7; CDR3: CATGTGIQYEQYF; DNA: TGTGCCACCGGGACAGGGATACAATACGAGCAGTACTTC
size: NA; D: NA; V: TRBV5-1; J: TRBJ1-2; CDR3: CASSYGQRPNYGYTF; DNA: TGCGCCAGCAGCTACGGACAGAGACCTAACTATGGCTACACCTTC
size: many; D: NA; V: TRBV4-3; J: TRBJ2-2; CDR3: CASSQERITGELFF; DNA: TGCGCCAGCAGCCAAGAGAGGATCACCGGGGAGCTGTTTTTT
size: few; D: TRBD2; V: TRBV10-3; J: TRBJ2-3; CDR3: CATSSGHTDTQYF; DNA: TGTGCCACCTCTAGCGGGCACACAGATACGCAGTATTTT
size: NA; D: TRBD2; V: TRBV19; J: TRBJ2-7; CDR3: CASSTRLAGEQYF; DNA: TGTGCCAGTAGTACTCGACTAGCTGGGGAGCAGTACTTC
size: NA; D: NA; V: TRBV12-3/TRBV12-4; J: TRBJ2-1; CDR3: CASSRVFSYNEQFF; DNA: TGTGCCAGCAGCCGGGTATTCTCCTACAATGAGCAGTTCTTC
size: NA; D: NA; V: TRBV6-2/TRBV6-3; J: TRBJ2-7; CDR3: CASNGQLIPYEQYF; DNA: TGTGCCAGCAATGGACAGCTCATCCCCTACGAGCAGTACTTC
size: NA; D: NA; V: TRBV28; J: TRBJ2-7; CDR3: CASSLGLTYEQYF; DNA: TGTGCCAGCAGTCTAGGACTCACCTACGAGCAGTACTTC
size: many; D: NA; V: TRBV28; J: TRBJ2-7; CDR3: CASRENLDGAYEQYF; DNA: TGTGCCAGCAGGGAAAACCTGGACGGAGCCTACGAGCAGTACTTC
size: many; D: TRBD1; V: TRBV29-1; J: TRBJ1-1; CDR3: CSVLTAGGRNAEAFF; DNA: TGCAGCGTGCTCACGGCAGGGGGGCGTAACGCTGAAGCTTTCTTT
size: NA; D: NA; V: TRBV7-2; J: TRBJ2-5; CDR3: CASSLNGIRETQYF; DNA: TGTGCCAGCAGCTTAAACGGGATAAGGGAGACCCAGTACTTC
size: NA; D: NA; V: TRBV12-3/TRBV12-4; J: TRBJ1-5; CDR3: CASSSFGDQPQHF; DNA: TGTGCCAGCAGTTCGTTTGGGGATCAGCCCCAGCATTTT
size: NA; D: NA; V: TRBV5-4; J: TRBJ2-1; CDR3: CASSFNLGSYNEQFF; DNA: TGTGCCAGCAGCTTTAACCTAGGGTCCTACAATGAGCAGTTCTTC
size: many; D: NA; V: TRBV5-4; J: TRBJ1-1; CDR3: CASRGEPGRSSEAFF; DNA: TGTGCCAGCAGGGGGGAGCCGGGACGCTCGTCCGAAGCTTTCTTT
size: many; D: NA; V: TRBV11-2; J: TRBJ1-5; CDR3: CASSLSGTINQPQHF; DNA: TGTGCCAGCAGCTTATCCGGGACAATCAATCAGCCCCAGCATTTT
size: many; D: NA; V: TRBV12-5; J: TRBJ2-5; CDR3: CASDGLRKGGLETQYF; DNA: TGTGCTAGTGACGGACTCCGGAAGGGAGGTCTGGAGACCCAGTACTTC
size: many; D: TRBD1; V: TRBV11-2; J: TRBJ1-1; CDR3: CASSRVTGGTEAFF; DNA: TGTGCCAGCAGCCGCGTAACAGGGGGCACTGAAGCTTTCTTT
size: many; D: NA; V: TRBV12-3/TRBV12-4; J: TRBJ1-5; CDR3: CASNKDNSNQPQHF; DNA: TGTGCCAGCAATAAGGATAATAGCAATCAGCCCCAGCATTTT
size: few; D: TRBD1; V: TRBV3-1; J: TRBJ1-1; CDR3: CASSRRDSLNTEAFF; DNA: TGTGCCAGCAGCCGGAGGGACAGCCTGAACACTGAAGCTTTCTTT
size: many; D: TRBD1; V: TRBV6-2/TRBV6-3; J: TRBJ2-6; CDR3: CASSYAGTGKMANVLTF; DNA: TGTGCCAGCAGTTACGCGGGGACAGGAAAAATGGCCAACGTCCTGACTTTC
size: many; D: TRBD2; V: TRBV6-1; J: TRBJ2-6; CDR3: CASSNLAGGPASFGANVLTF; DNA: TGTGCCAGCAGTAACTTAGCGGGAGGGCCTGCCTCCTTTGGGGCCAACGTCCTGACTTTC
size: many; D: TRBD1; V: TRBV9; J: TRBJ2-4; CDR3: CASSVGQGKYKNIQYF; DNA: TGTGCCAGCAGCGTAGGACAGGGAAAATACAAAAACATTCAGTACTTC
size: NA; D: NA; V: TRBV7-3; J: TRBJ2-1; CDR3: CASSPRLRSSYNEQFF; DNA: TGTGCCAGCAGCCCACGGCTGCGGAGCTCCTACAATGAGCAGTTCTTC
size: many; D: TRBD1; V: TRBV20-1; J: TRBJ2-1; CDR3: CSATPFGQGHSDEQFF; DNA: TGCAGTGCTACTCCTTTCGGACAGGGTCATTCTGATGAGCAGTTCTTC
size: NA; D: NA; V: TRBV7-9; J: TRBJ2-3; CDR3: CASSLVLGGATDTQYF; DNA: TGTGCCAGCAGCTTAGTTTTAGGTGGGGCCACAGATACGCAGTATTTT
size: few; D: NA; V: TRBV3-2; J: TRBJ1-1; CDR3: CASSHEAFF; DNA: TGTGCCAGCAGCCACGAAGCTTTCTTT
size: many; D: NA; V: TRBV3-1; J: TRBJ2-1; CDR3: CASSQVKNEQFF; DNA: TGTGCCAGCAGCCAAGTAAAGAATGAGCAGTTCTTC
size: many; D: NA; V: TRBV24-1; J: TRBJ2-1; CDR3: CATSDLKARTRNEQFF; DNA: TGTGCCACCAGTGATTTGAAGGCGAGAACCAGGAATGAGCAGTTCTTC
size: NA; D: NA; V: TRBV6-2/TRBV6-3; J: TRBJ2-1; CDR3: CASSYSPVGEQFF; DNA: TGTGCCAGCAGTTATTCCCCCGTAGGTGAGCAGTTCTTC
size: NA; D: NA; V: TRBV28; J: TRBJ1-6; CDR3: CASSSLRDLHF; DNA: TGTGCCAGCAGTTCCTTACGGGACCTCCACTTT
size: many; D: NA; V: TRBV28; J: TRBJ2-1; CDR3: CASTLPHFAGEQFF; DNA: TGTGCCAGCACCCTCCCCCACTTTGCGGGGGAGCAGTTCTTC
size: many; D: TRBD2; V: TRBV29-1; J: TRBJ2-7; CDR3: CSALGLAGGEQYF; DNA: TGCAGCGCCCTTGGACTAGCGGGAGGCGAGCAGTACTTC
size: NA; D: NA; V: TRBV9; J: TRBJ2-7; CDR3: CASSVGSSYEQYF; DNA: TGTGCCAGCAGCGTCGGCAGTTCCTACGAGCAGTACTTC
size: many; D: NA; V: TRBV6-5; J: TRBJ1-1; CDR3: CASSYGQRAFF; DNA: TGTGCCAGCAGTTACGGACAAAGAGCTTTCTTT
size: NA; D: TRBD2; V: TRBV28; J: TRBJ2-7; CDR3: CASSFLAGPTYEQYF; DNA: TGTGCCAGCAGCTTTCTAGCGGGACCTACCTACGAGCAGTACTTC
size: NA; D: NA; V: TRBV7-8; J: TRBJ1-4; CDR3: CASSLPAADYEKLFF; DNA: TGTGCCAGCAGCTTGCCGGCAGCTGATTATGAAAAACTGTTTTTT
size: NA; D: NA; V: TRBV12-3/TRBV12-4; J: TRBJ1-1; CDR3: CASRRQANTEALF; DNA: TGTGCCAGCAGAAGACAGGCGAACACTGAAGCTCTCTTT
size: many; D: TRBD1; V: TRBV5-5; J: TRBJ2-5; CDR3: CASSSRHRDRVLQETQYF; DNA: TGTGCCAGCAGCTCCCGTCACCGGGACAGGGTACTCCAAGAGACCCAGTACTTC
size: NA; D: NA; V: TRBV27; J: TRBJ1-2; CDR3: CASSFVGVQGHYGYTF; DNA: TGTGCCAGCAGTTTCGTGGGGGTACAGGGACACTATGGCTACACCTTC
size: many; D: NA; V: TRBV7-9; J: TRBJ1-4; CDR3: CASSPGGATNEKLFF; DNA: TGTGCCAGCAGCCCTGGGGGTGCAACTAATGAAAAACTGTTTTTT
size: medium-sized; D: NA; V: TRBV7-8; J: TRBJ1-3; CDR3: CASSPGSSGNTIYF; DNA: TGTGCCAGCAGCCCCGGGTCCTCTGGAAACACCATATATTTT
size: few; D: NA; V: TRBV11-3; J: TRBJ2-6; CDR3: CASSSVSGANVLTF; DNA: TGTGCCAGCAGCTCTGTGTCTGGGGCCAACGTCCTGACTTTC
size: few; D: NA; V: TRBV28; J: TRBJ2-1; CDR3: CASSRTAEQFF; DNA: TGTGCCAGCAGTCGGACGGCTGAGCAGTTCTTC
size: many; D: TRBD1; V: TRBV28; J: TRBJ2-7; CDR3: CASSQPQGASYEQYF; DNA: TGTGCCAGCAGTCAACCACAGGGGGCCAGCTACGAGCAGTACTTC
size: many; D: NA; V: TRBV11-3; J: TRBJ2-5; CDR3: CASSSTLHGETQYF; DNA: TGTGCCAGCAGCTCGACCTTACACGGAGAGACCCAGTACTTC
size: few; D: TRBD1; V: TRBV28; J: TRBJ1-1; CDR3: CASTYNGQGAIEAFF; DNA: TGTGCCAGCACCTATAACGGACAGGGGGCAATTGAAGCTTTCTTT
size: NA; D: TRBD1; V: TRBV29-1; J: TRBJ2-5; CDR3: CSEGTGEGRETQYF; DNA: TGCAGCGAGGGGACAGGGGAAGGAAGGGAGACCCAGTACTTC
size: NA; D: NA; V: TRBV29-1; J: TRBJ1-1; CDR3: CSVGGLGTEAFF; DNA: TGCAGCGTCGGGGGGCTGGGCACTGAAGCTTTCTTT
size: NA; D: TRBD2; V: TRBV6-2/TRBV6-3; J: TRBJ2-1; CDR3: CASIGEGNEQFF; DNA: TGTGCCAGCATCGGGGAGGGAAATGAGCAGTTCTTC
size: NA; D: NA; V: TRBV11-2; J: TRBJ2-7; CDR3: CTSSLGGGGYEQYF; DNA: TGTACCAGCAGCTTAGGGGGGGGCGGCTACGAGCAGTACTTC
size: few; D: TRBD2; V: TRBV29-1; J: TRBJ2-7; CDR3: CSVETSGSYEQYF; DNA: TGCAGCGTTGAAACTAGCGGGAGCTACGAGCAGTACTTC
size: NA; D: TRBD1; V: TRBV6-5; J: TRBJ2-2; CDR3: CASTFSGGRAGELFF; DNA: TGTGCCAGCACCTTTTCAGGGGGCCGAGCCGGGGAGCTGTTTTTT
size: NA; D: TRBD2; V: TRBV10-3; J: TRBJ2-7; CDR3: CAMGTSDAYEQYF; DNA: TGTGCCATGGGGACTAGCGACGCCTACGAGCAGTACTTC
size: many; D: NA; V: TRBV28; J: TRBJ2-1; CDR3: CASSVDSYNEQFF; DNA: TGTGCCAGCAGTGTGGACTCCTACAATGAGCAGTTCTTC